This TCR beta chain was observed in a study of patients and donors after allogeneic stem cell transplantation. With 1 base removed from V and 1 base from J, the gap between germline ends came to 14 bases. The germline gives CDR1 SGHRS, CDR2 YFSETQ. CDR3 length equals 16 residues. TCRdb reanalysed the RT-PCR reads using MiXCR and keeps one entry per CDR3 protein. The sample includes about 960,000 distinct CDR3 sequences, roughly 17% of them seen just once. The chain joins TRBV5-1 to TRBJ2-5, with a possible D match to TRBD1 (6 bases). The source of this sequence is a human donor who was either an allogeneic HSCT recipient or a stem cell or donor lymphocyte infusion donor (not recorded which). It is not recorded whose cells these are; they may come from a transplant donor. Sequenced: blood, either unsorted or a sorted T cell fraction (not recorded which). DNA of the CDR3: TGCGCCAGCAGCTTGTATGGCAGGGGCCGCCAAGAGACCCAGTACTTC. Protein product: CASSLYGRGRQETQYF.